A single sample is the source of the 25 T cell receptor beta chains below, sequenced in a study of type 1 regulatory T cells. TCRdb re-called the reads through MiXCR, storing one row per CDR3 protein. The table has about 65,000 distinct CDR3 sequences, nearly 50% seen once. Antigens of these TCRs are unknown. Sequencing was carried out using cultured non-Tr1 T cells, either the whole culture or a sorted T cell fraction (not recorded which). These receptors were collected from a human donor in good health.

This clonotype has only one observation. The V call is TRBV2, the J call TRBJ2-3; 8 nucleotides line up with TRBD2. CDR1 and CDR2 from the germline V gene are SNHLY and FYNNEI. The ends lost 4 bases at V and 5 bases at J; junction bases unmatched: 5. The CDR3 runs to 14 residues. The CDR3 protein is CASSAGGAVDTQYF. The CDR3 bases are TGTGCCAGCAGTGCCGGGGGGGCTGTAGATACGCAGTATTTT. The whole variable domain, filled in from reference TRBV2 and TRBJ2-3, reads EPEVTQTPSHQVTQMGQEVILRCVPISNHLYFYWYRQILGQKVEFLVSFYNNEISEKSEIFDDQFSVERPDGSNFTLKIRSTKLEDSAMYFCASSAGGAVDTQYFGPGTRLTVL.

This clonotype was counted only a few times. This rearrangement joins TRBV7-9 to TRBJ2-7; 8 bases agree with TRBD1. CDR3 size: 15 residues. Germline V gene data show CDR1 as SEHNR and CDR2 as FQNEAQ (reference sequence). V shed 2 bases, J shed 4 bases, and the junction held 7 bases outside the gene matches. DNA of the CDR3: TGTGCCAGCAGCTTACGAGACAGGGGACGGTACGAGCAGTACTTC. Its translation is CASSLRDRGRYEQYF.

This sequence joins TRBV5-4 and TRBJ2-3, with 11 bases fitting TRBD2. The junction had 7 bases not matched to a gene; V was cut back by 2 bases and J by 5 bases. The CDR3 covers 16 residues. Germline lookup yields CDR1 SGHNT and CDR2 YYREEE (reference sequence). In DNA, the CDR3 is TGTGCCAGCAGCTTCCGTAGCGGGGGGGCTGTAGATACGCAGTATTTT. Amino acids: CASSFRSGGAVDTQYF.

The rearrangement uses TRBV19 and TRBJ1-5, with D unclear. The CDR3 is made up of 15 amino acids. The V gene's germline CDR1 is LNHDA and CDR2 SQIVND (reference sequence). V was clipped by 4 bases and J by 11 bases, with 21 bases between them. CDR3: CASSTRDSGPSAQHF. The CDR3 bases are TGTGCCAGTAGTACCCGAGATAGTGGGCCCTCGGCCCAGCATTTT.

The chain has TRBV4-1 and TRBJ1-3, with a possible D match to TRBD1 (5 bases). Germline V gene data show CDR1 as MGHRA and CDR2 as YSYEKL. The germline V and J ends were trimmed by 5 bases and 0 bases, with 14 bases remaining between them. This CDR3 is 16 amino acids long. The CDR3 DNA follows: TGCGCCAGCAGCAAACCCGGGGCCGCCTCTGGAAACACCATATATTTT. Translation gives CASSKPGAASGNTIYF.

This chain's CDR3 is CASKITGTGDEQYF. DNA of the CDR3: TGTGCCAGCAAAATAACCGGGACAGGCGACGAGCAGTACTTC. V usage is TRBV12-3 or TRBV12-4 and J usage is TRBJ2-7; 8 nucleotides match TRBD1. V gave up 7 bases and J gave up 5 bases; unmatched junction bases: 10. This CDR3 is built from 14 residues.

The gene calls are TRBV20-1 and TRBJ2-3; 16 bases are a match to TRBD2. The CDR3 has 13 residues. V trimming: 6 bases; J trimming: 6 bases; junction bases outside the gene matches: 0. Germline V lookup: CDR1 DFQATT, CDR2 SNEGSKA (reference sequence). The CDR3 reads CSAGLAGGDTQYF. The CDR3 bases are TGCAGTGCGGGACTAGCGGGAGGGGATACGCAGTATTTT.

A single count supports this clonotype. The CDR3 loop reads CSASTGQGSTDTQYF. As DNA, the CDR3 is TGCAGTGCCTCAACTGGACAGGGGAGCACAGATACGCAGTATTTT. The rearrangement joins TRBV20-1 to TRBJ2-3; TRBD1 matches at 9 bases. The CDR3 contains 15 residues. V lost 6 bases to trimming and J lost 0 bases; unmatched junction nucleotides: 7. Germline CDR1 and CDR2: DFQATT and SNEGSKA (reference sequence).

The chain has TRBV7-9 and TRBJ2-5; 7 nucleotides align to TRBD2. This CDR3 has 14 residues. J lost 7 bases, V lost 3 bases, and 8 bases had no gene match. CDR1 and CDR2 (germline): SEHNR, FQNEAQ (reference sequence). In DNA form, the CDR3 reads TGTGCCAGCAGCTTGGGAGGGACTCAAAGGACCCAGTACTTC. The encoded protein is CASSLGGTQRTQYF.

The chain joins TRBV30 to TRBJ1-4; D might be TRBD1 (6 bases). CDR1 GTSNPN and CDR2 SVGIG come from the germline V gene (reference sequence). V lost 0 bases, J lost 7 bases, and 9 bases lay in between. This CDR3 has 13 amino acids. CDR3 sequence reads: CAWSVQGFEKLFF. The CDR3 coding sequence is TGTGCCTGGAGTGTACAGGGTTTTGAAAAACTGTTTTTT.

This clonotype was counted a few times. The V gene is TRBV27, the J gene TRBJ2-1; weak D call: TRBD1 (6 bases). From germline, CDR1 is MNHEY and CDR2 SMNVEV (reference sequence). The CDR3 loop spans 15 amino acids. Trimming took off 6 bases at V and 0 bases at J, with 12 bases between the two ends. This CDR3 reads CASRLGGSSYNEQFF. CDR3 DNA: TGTGCCAGCAGATTAGGGGGAAGCTCCTACAATGAGCAGTTCTTC.

The chain carries TRBV10-3 and TRBJ2-3, with D tentatively TRBD1 or TRBD2 (5 bases each). Trimming pared 11 bases from V and 4 bases from J, leaving 16 bases between. The CDR3 totals 13 residues. In germline, CDR1 is ENHRY, CDR2 SYGVKD. CDR3 region: CAFATQGADTQYF. The CDR3 coding sequence is TGTGCCTTCGCAACCCAGGGAGCAGATACGCAGTATTTT.

This rearrangement joins TRBV5-1 to TRBJ1-2, with TRBD1 identical over 11 bases. The CDR3 has 15 residues. Germline V lookup: CDR1 SGHRS, CDR2 YFSETQ. Trimming at V came to 7 bases and at J to 8 bases, leaving 13 bases not matched to a gene. CDR3 nucleotide sequence: TGCGCCAGCCGATGGAGGGACAGGGGGTTCGAAGGCTACACCTTC. It is translated as CASRWRDRGFEGYTF.

Notes on this clonotype: The DNA is left out, because the CDR3 cannot be placed on it with certainty; the CDR3 is given as TCRdb lists it. The J gene is TRBJ2-2, the V gene TRBV12-3 or TRBV12-4; the table's D gene call, TRBD2, was not cross checked with the DNA. The CDR3 is 12 amino acids long, termini counted. Here the CDR3 reads CASSFGPGSCFF.

This clonotype was counted only a few times. This chain uses TRBV10-3 with TRBJ2-7; the match to TRBD1 covers 11 bases. This CDR3 is built from 14 residues. The germline V gene encodes CDR1 ENHRY and CDR2 SYGVKD. The J segment lost 0 bases and the V segment lost 9 bases, leaving 4 bases of the junction unmatched. The chain's CDR3 is CAIRDRGYSYEQYF. CDR3 nucleotide sequence: TGTGCCATTAGGGACAGGGGGTACTCCTACGAGCAGTACTTC.

V is TRBV7-7 and J is TRBJ2-5; the D is unclear. Germline V gene data show CDR1 as SSHAT and CDR2 as FNYEAQ (reference sequence). This CDR3 comprises 13 residues. The V end lost 2 bases, the J end lost 1 base, and 5 bases lay between the germline ends. The CDR3 loop is CASSLQVQETQYF. DNA of the CDR3: TGTGCCAGCAGCTTACAGGTCCAAGAGACCCAGTACTTC. Using reference TRBV7-7 and TRBJ2-5 for the parts outside the CDR3, the full variable domain is GAGVSQSPRYKVTKRGQDVTLRCDPISSHATLYWYQQALGQGPEFLTYFNYEAQPDKSGLPSDRFSAERPEGSISTLTIQRTEQRDSAMYRCASSLQVQETQYFGPGTRLLVL.

This chain uses TRBV5-1 with TRBJ1-1, with TRBD1 matching 7 bases. This CDR3 is 16 amino acids long. The trim removed 4 bases at V and 4 bases at J, leaving 13 bases unmatched. From germline, CDR1 is SGHRS and CDR2 YFSETQ. The CDR3 sequence: CASSRSPGGEATEAFF. The CDR3 DNA reads TGCGCCAGCAGCCGGTCCCCAGGGGGGGAGGCCACTGAAGCTTTCTTT.

The chain has TRBV7-2 and TRBJ1-2; D call uncertain. The V gene's germline CDR1 is SGHTA and CDR2 FQGNSA. V lost 5 bases to trimming and J lost 4 bases, with 11 bases between them. The CDR3 spans 13 residues. CDR3 protein: CASSPQVVYGYTF. The CDR3 nucleotides are TGTGCCAGCAGCCCCCAGGTTGTCTATGGCTACACCTTC.

This chain links TRBV7-9 with TRBJ2-5; possible D gene TRBD2, 5 bases. The germline V and J ends were trimmed by 3 bases and 5 bases, with 13 bases remaining between them. Germline V gene lookup returns CDR1 SEHNR and CDR2 FQNEAQ (reference sequence). The CDR3 spans 14 residues. The CDR3 reads CASSFEAVAETQYF. CDR3 coding DNA: TGTGCCAGCAGCTTCGAAGCGGTGGCGGAGACCCAGTACTTC.

This clonotype came up once. The chain employs TRBV5-1 and TRBJ2-2; a weak D match, TRBD1 (6 bases). The CDR3 loop spans 15 amino acids. Germline lookup yields CDR1 SGHRS and CDR2 YFSETQ. Between the trimmed V and J ends, which lost 1 base and 3 bases, there was a span of 10 bases. The CDR3: CASSLTPGDTGELFF. The CDR3 nucleotides are TGCGCCAGCAGCTTGACCCCAGGGGACACCGGGGAGCTGTTTTTT.

This rearrangement joins TRBV7-2 to TRBJ2-2, with 9 bases fitting TRBD1. From germline, CDR1 is SGHTA and CDR2 FQGNSA. The CDR3 is 15 residues long. V shed 5 bases and J 3 bases; nucleotides not matched to a gene: 4. The CDR3 DNA follows: TGTGCCAGCAGCCTGGGACAGGGTGACACCGGGGAGCTGTTTTTT. Protein product: CASSLGQGDTGELFF.

The sample holds a few counts of this clonotype. This sequence joins TRBV27 and TRBJ2-1; the match to TRBD1 covers 7 bases. This CDR3 contains 15 residues. Germline CDR1 and CDR2: MNHEY and SMNVEV (reference sequence). V was pared by 4 bases and J by 2 bases, with 5 bases of the junction left unmatched. CDR3 amino acids: CASSSIGTAYNEQFF. Here the CDR3 DNA reads TGTGCCAGCAGTTCTATCGGGACAGCCTACAATGAGCAGTTCTTC.

This clonotype was detected only a few times. The chain carries TRBV12-3 or TRBV12-4 and TRBJ2-1, with D unclear. The CDR3 consists of 14 residues. V was shortened by 10 bases and J by 7 bases, with 20 bases between the two germline ends. CDR3 sequence reads: CATRADATVNEQFF. In DNA form, the CDR3 reads TGTGCCACTCGGGCCGACGCCACCGTTAATGAGCAGTTCTTC.

V usage is TRBV3-1 and J usage is TRBJ1-2; D call uncertain. Trimming took 0 bases from V and 5 from J, leaving 7 bases between them. The CDR3 is 13 residues long. CDR1 is LGHDT, CDR2 YNNKEL, per germline (reference sequence). CDR3 protein: CASSQETAYGYTF. As DNA, the CDR3 is TGTGCCAGCAGCCAAGAGACGGCTTATGGCTACACCTTC.

The chain carries TRBV15 and TRBJ2-1, with TRBD2 identical over 7 bases. V was clipped by 0 bases and J by 3 bases; unmatched bases: 5. Germline lookup yields CDR1 LNHNV and CDR2 YYDKDF (reference sequence). The CDR3 has 16 amino acids. CDR3 DNA: TGTGCCACCAGCAGAGATTCGGGCGGGAGCTACAATGAGCAGTTCTTC. Translated, it gives CATSRDSGGSYNEQFF.